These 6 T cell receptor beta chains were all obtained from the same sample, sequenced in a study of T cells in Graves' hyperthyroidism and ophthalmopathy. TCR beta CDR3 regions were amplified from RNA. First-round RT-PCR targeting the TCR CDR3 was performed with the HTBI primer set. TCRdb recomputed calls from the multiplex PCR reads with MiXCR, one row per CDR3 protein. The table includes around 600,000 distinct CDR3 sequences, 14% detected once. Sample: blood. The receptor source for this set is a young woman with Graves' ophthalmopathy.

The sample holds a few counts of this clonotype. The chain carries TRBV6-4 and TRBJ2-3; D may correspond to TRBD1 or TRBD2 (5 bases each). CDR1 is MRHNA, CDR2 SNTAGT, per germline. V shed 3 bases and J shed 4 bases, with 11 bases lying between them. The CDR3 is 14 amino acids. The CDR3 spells CASSEQDSSDTQYF. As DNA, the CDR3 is TGTGCCAGCAGTGAACAGGACTCCTCAGATACGCAGTATTTT.

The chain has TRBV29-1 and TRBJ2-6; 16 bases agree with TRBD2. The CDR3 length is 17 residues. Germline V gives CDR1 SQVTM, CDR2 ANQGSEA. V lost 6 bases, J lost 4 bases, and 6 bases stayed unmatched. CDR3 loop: CSVSGLAGGPGANVLTF. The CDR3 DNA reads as TGCAGCGTCTCGGGACTAGCGGGAGGGCCCGGGGCCAACGTCCTGACTTTC. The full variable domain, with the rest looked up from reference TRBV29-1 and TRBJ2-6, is SAVISQKPSRDICQRGTSLTIQCQVDSQVTMMFWYRQQPGQSLTLIATANQGSEATYESGFVIDKFPISRPNLTFSTLTVSNMSPEDSSIYLCSVSGLAGGPGANVLTFGAGSRLTVL.

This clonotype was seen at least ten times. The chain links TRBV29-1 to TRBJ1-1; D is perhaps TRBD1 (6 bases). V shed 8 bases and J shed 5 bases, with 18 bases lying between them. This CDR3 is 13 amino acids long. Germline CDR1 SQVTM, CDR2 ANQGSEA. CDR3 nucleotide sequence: TGCAGCATTTTTGCAGGGGCGGGTACTGAAGCTTTCTTT. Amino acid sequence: CSIFAGAGTEAFF.

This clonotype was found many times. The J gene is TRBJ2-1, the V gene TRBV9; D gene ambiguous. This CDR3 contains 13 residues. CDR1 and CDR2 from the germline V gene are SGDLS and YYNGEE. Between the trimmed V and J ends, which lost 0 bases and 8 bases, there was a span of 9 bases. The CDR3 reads CASSVGFVDEQFF. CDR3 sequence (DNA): TGTGCCAGCAGCGTAGGGTTCGTGGATGAGCAGTTCTTC.

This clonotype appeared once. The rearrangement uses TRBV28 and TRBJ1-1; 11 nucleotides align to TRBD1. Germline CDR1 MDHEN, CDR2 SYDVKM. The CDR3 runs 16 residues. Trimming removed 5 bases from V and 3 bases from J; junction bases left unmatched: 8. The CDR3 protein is CASSPAGDRGDTEAFF. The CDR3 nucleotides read TGTGCCAGCAGTCCTGCCGGGGACAGGGGGGACACTGAAGCTTTCTTT.

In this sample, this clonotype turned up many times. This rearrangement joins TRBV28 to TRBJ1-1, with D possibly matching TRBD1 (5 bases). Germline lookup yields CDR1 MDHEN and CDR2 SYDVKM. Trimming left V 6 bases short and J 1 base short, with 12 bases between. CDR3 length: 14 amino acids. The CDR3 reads CASSSGPPNTEAFF. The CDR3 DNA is TGTGCCAGCAGCTCGGGACCCCCGAACACTGAAGCTTTCTTT.